Below, 2 T cell receptor beta chains from the same sample are listed, as sequenced in a study of T cells in Graves' hyperthyroidism and ophthalmopathy. It was RNA transcripts that yielded the amplified TCR beta CDR3 regions. Carried out on the TCR CDR3, a first-round RT-PCR used the HTBI primer set. TCRdb itself ran the multiplex PCR reads through MiXCR, one entry per CDR3 protein. There are 550,000 to 800,000 distinct CDR3 sequences in the sample; approximately 15% occur only once, and 15% to 17% lies in the top ten. Sequenced sample: blood. Every receptor here comes from a man over 45 with Graves' hyperthyroidism.

This clonotype was counted at least ten times. The chain carries TRBV6-1 and TRBJ2-3; the match to TRBD2 covers 11 bases. The length of the CDR3 is 16 residues. Losses at the gene ends were 3 bases for V and 4 bases for J; bases not matched to a gene: 6. The germline CDR1 and CDR2 sequences are MNHNS and SASEGT. Written as DNA, the CDR3 is TGTGCCAGCAGTGATCGGCTAGCGGGAGGATCAGATACGCAGTATTTT. Translation: CASSDRLAGGSDTQYF.

This clonotype was counted ten times or more. The CDR3 sequence is CASSFSLAGGDTQYF. The CDR3 DNA sequence: TGTGCCAGCAGTTTCTCGCTAGCGGGAGGGGATACGCAGTATTTT. The chain joins TRBV12-3 or TRBV12-4 to TRBJ2-3; 12 bases are a match to TRBD2. The CDR3 is 15 amino acids. Trimming cost V 3 bases and J 6 bases; bases outside gene matches: 4.